Listed here are 7 T cell receptor beta chains from one sample, sequenced in a study of neurological immune-mediated disorders (dated by TCRdb to about 2019). The receptor library was made with 5' RACE. This sample was sequenced with an Illumina HiSeq 2500. TCRdb reran the public reads through fastp at Q25 and MiXCR, keeping productive beta chains. Entries that share a CDR3 protein sequence are merged under the most common genes and DNA. In this sample the table shows 52,000 or so distinct CDR3 sequences, 4% of which occur a single time. About 2% of the sample is in the top ten clones. Sequenced sample: CD4+ T cells from blood. All receptors derive from a woman in her thirties or forties with multiple sclerosis.

This clonotype was detected ten times or more. The chain joins TRBV5-1 to TRBJ1-1; D unclear. Germline CDR1 SGHRS, CDR2 YFSETQ. V was shortened by 5 bases and J by 3 bases, with 11 bases between the two germline ends. CDR3 length equals 13 residues. CDR3 nucleotide sequence: TGCGCCAGCAGACCTCGGGGTGACACTGAAGCTTTCTTT. This sequence encodes CASRPRGDTEAFF.

This clonotype was recorded many times. The rearrangement links TRBV5-1 to TRBJ1-2; D is uncertain. V dropped 0 bases and J dropped 0 bases, with 12 bases sitting between them. Germline V gene data show CDR1 as SGHRS and CDR2 as YFSETQ. CDR3 length equals 16 residues. The CDR3 sequence is CASSLVAGQPNYGYTF. CDR3 bases: TGCGCCAGCAGCTTGGTGGCTGGGCAGCCTAACTATGGCTACACCTTC.

In this sample, this clonotype turned up many times. The chain recombines TRBV14 with TRBJ1-1; a weak D match, TRBD1 (6 bases). CDR1 is SGHDN and CDR2 is FVKESK in the germline V gene. With 4 bases removed from V and 0 bases from J, the gap between germline ends came to 12 bases. This CDR3 region has 15 residues. The CDR3 loop reads CASSLRTAMNTEAFF. CDR3 DNA sequence: TGTGCCAGCAGCCTTAGGACAGCTATGAACACTGAAGCTTTCTTT.

This clonotype showed up many times. This chain joins TRBV3-1 and TRBJ2-5; no clear D gene. The CDR3 has 13 residues. V lost 1 base and J lost 3, with 6 bases in between. Germline V CDR1 and CDR2: LGHDT, YNNKEL (reference sequence). The CDR3 region is CASSQVTEETQYF. CDR3 nucleotides: TGTGCCAGCAGCCAAGTTACAGAAGAGACCCAGTACTTC.

This clonotype has ten or more counts. The chain employs TRBV6-5 and TRBJ2-7, with 8 bases matching TRBD1. The CDR3 spans 14 residues. The trim removed 2 bases at V and 5 bases at J, leaving 5 bases unmatched. Germline CDR1 is MNHEY and CDR2 is SVGAGI. CDR3 sequence reads: CASSYGQGAHEQYF. In DNA form, the CDR3 reads TGTGCCAGCAGTTACGGTCAGGGGGCCCACGAGCAGTACTTC.

This clonotype has ten or more counts. The V call is TRBV5-1, the J call TRBJ1-2, with D possibly matching TRBD1 (5 bases). The CDR3 runs to 14 residues. Germline V gene data show CDR1 as SGHRS and CDR2 as YFSETQ. Trimming removed 2 bases at V and 8 bases at J, with 16 bases between. This CDR3 is CASSFGLQRDGYTF. The CDR3, as DNA: TGCGCCAGCAGCTTCGGACTCCAGAGGGACGGCTACACCTTC. The whole variable domain, filled in from reference TRBV5-1 and TRBJ1-2, reads KAGVTQTPRYLIKTRGQQVTLSCSPISGHRSVSWYQQTPGQGLQFLFEYFSETQRNKGNFPGRFSGRQFSNSRSEMNVSTLELGDSALYLCASSFGLQRDGYTFGSGTRLTVV.

This clonotype was seen repeatedly, ten times or more. V and J are TRBV5-1 and TRBJ1-4; D is unresolved. The CDR3 is made up of 14 amino acids. The V gene lost 5 bases and the J gene lost 2 bases, with 10 bases spanning the gap. In germline, CDR1 is SGHRS, CDR2 YFSETQ. The CDR3 nucleotides read TGCGCCAGCAGTTCCGACATGACTAATGAAAAACTGTTTTTT. Translating gives CASSSDMTNEKLFF.